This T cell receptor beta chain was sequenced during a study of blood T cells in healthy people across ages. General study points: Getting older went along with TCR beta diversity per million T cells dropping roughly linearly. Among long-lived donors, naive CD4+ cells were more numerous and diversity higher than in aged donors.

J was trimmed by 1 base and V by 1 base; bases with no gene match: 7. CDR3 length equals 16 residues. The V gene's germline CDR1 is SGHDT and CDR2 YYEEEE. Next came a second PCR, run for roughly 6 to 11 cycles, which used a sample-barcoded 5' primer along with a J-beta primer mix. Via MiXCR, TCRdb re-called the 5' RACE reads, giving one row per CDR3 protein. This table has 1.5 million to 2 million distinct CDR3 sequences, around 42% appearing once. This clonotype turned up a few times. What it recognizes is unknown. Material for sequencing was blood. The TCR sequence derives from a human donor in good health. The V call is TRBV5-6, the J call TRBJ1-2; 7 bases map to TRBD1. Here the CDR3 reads CASSLPSAGGNYGYTF. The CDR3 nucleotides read TGTGCCAGCAGCTTGCCCTCGGCAGGGGGTAACTATGGCTACACCTTC.